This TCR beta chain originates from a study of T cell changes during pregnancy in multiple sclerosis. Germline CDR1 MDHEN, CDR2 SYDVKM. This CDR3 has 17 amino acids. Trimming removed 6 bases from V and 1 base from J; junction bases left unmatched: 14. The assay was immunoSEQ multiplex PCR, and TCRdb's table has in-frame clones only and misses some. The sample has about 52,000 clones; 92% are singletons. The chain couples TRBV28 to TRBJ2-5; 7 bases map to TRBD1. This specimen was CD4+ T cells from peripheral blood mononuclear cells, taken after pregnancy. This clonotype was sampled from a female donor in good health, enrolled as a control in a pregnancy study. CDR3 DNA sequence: TGTGCCAGCAGGCGGAGCGCGGGCAGGGGGATCCAAGAGACCCAGTACTTC. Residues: CASRRSAGRGIQETQYF.